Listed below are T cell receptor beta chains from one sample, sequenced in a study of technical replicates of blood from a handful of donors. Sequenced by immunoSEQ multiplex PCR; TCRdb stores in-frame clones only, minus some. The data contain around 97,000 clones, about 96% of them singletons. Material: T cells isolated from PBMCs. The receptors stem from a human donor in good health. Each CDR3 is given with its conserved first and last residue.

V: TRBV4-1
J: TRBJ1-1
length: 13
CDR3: CASSLRRGSEAFF

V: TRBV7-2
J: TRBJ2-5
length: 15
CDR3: CASSLVQGNGETQYF

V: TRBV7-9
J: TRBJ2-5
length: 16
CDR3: CASSRDRGANQETQYF

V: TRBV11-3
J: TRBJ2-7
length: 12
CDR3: CASSSTGTEQYF

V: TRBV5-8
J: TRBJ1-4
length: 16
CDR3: CASSLTGVFPNEKLFF

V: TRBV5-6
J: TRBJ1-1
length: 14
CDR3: CASSGTGGASEAFF

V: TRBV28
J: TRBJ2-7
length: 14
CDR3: CASSLEGELYEQYF

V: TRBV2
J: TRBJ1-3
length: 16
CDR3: CASRDIGISSGNTIYF

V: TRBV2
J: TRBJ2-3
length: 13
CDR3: CASSGEPTDTQYF

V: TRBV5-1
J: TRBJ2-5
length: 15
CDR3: CASSFRGGREETQYF

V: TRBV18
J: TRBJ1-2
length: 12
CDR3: CASSTAAGDYTF

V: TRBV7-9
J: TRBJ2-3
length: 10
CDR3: CASRQDTQYF

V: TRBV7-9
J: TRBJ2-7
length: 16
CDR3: CASSFSRTAVSYEQYF

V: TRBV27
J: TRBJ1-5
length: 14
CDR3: CASSSRVGNQPQHF

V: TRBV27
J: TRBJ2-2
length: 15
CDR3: CASTSAQGEAGELFF

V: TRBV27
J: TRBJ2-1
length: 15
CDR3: CASSKTASSYNEQFF

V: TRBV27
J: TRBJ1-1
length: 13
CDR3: CASSLGRNTEAFF

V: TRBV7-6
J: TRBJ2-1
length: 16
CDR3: CASSPGTAPPYNEQFF

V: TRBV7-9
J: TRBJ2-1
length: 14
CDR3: CASSFTGGRYEQFF

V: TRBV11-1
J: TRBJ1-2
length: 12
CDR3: CASSFGAYGYTF

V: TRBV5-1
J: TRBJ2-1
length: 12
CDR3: CASSLGGAEQFF

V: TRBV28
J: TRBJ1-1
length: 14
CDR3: CASRTGNGITEAFF

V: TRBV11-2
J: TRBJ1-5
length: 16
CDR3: CASSLNLQGIGQPQHF

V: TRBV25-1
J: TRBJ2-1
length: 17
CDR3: CASSSGGLAGSYNEQFF

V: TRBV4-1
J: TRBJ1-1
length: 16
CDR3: CASSQVQLDRNTEAFF

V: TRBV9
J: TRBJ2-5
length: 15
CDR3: CASSVGEGGKETQYF

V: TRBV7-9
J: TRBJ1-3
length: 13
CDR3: CASSPYTGNTIYF

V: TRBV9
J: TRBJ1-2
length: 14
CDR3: CASSVVGQGSGYTF

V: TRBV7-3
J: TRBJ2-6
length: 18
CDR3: CASSSSGGSVPGANVLTF